These 21 T cell receptor beta chains originate from one sample sequenced in a study of cytomegalovirus exposure and HLA in healthy donors. This table comes from immunoSEQ multiplex PCR, and its TCRdb copy is limited to in-frame clones, with some not included. This sample yields about 310,000 clones, of which approximately 91% are seen a single time; roughly 0.88% belongs to the top ten. Sequenced sample: PBMCs. These receptor sequences come from a man aged 30 to 45 in good health and CMV-seronegative.

The chain employs TRBV7-2 and TRBJ1-6; weak D call: TRBD1 (5 bases). There are 15 residues in the CDR3. Germline CDR1 and CDR2: SGHTA and FQGNSA. V lost 4 bases and J 1 base, leaving 8 bases between the germline ends. In DNA, the CDR3 is TGTGCCAGCAGCTCGGGGGAATCCTATAATTCACCCCTCCACTTT. Its translation: CASSSGESYNSPLHF.

The J gene is TRBJ2-1, the V gene TRBV6-5, with D maybe TRBD2 (7 bases). CDR1 is MNHEY and CDR2 is SVGAGI in the germline V gene. There are 15 residues in the CDR3. Trimming left V 2 bases short and J 5 bases short, with 13 bases between. The CDR3 DNA reads TGTGCCAGCAGTTACGATCGGGGGGCCAACAATGAGCAGTTCTTC. Encoded protein: CASSYDRGANNEQFF.

This clone has just one count. This sequence joins TRBV4-1 and TRBJ2-2; D gene uncertain. Looked up from germline, CDR1 is MGHRA and CDR2 is YSYEKL. This CDR3 is built from 15 residues. V lost 1 base, J lost 0 bases, and 6 bases lay in between. The chain's CDR3 is CASSQGQANTGELFF. CDR3 DNA: TGCGCCAGCAGCCAAGGCCAGGCGAACACCGGGGAGCTGTTTTTT.

This clone was picked up one time. The J gene is TRBJ2-7, the V gene TRBV6-1; 12 bases are a match to TRBD2. The CDR3 contains 14 residues. Trimming removed 5 bases from V and 4 bases from J; junction bases left unmatched: 3. Germline CDR1 and CDR2: MNHNS and SASEGT. CDR3 protein: CASSMTSGGYEQYF. DNA of the CDR3: TGTGCCAGCAGTATGACTAGCGGGGGTTACGAGCAGTACTTC.

This chain uses TRBV13 with TRBJ2-5, with TRBD1 identical over 10 bases. J lost 0 bases, V lost 5 bases, and 6 bases had no gene match. Germline-derived CDR1 and CDR2 are PRHDT and FYEKMQ (reference sequence). This CDR3 is built from 16 residues. The CDR3 nucleotides read TGTGCCAGCAGCGCCCGGACAGGGGGGTACCAAGAGACCCAGTACTTC. Encoded protein: CASSARTGGYQETQYF. Full variable domain (missing parts from reference TRBV13 and TRBJ2-5): AAGVIQSPRHLIKEKRETATLKCYPIPRHDTVYWYQQGPGQDPQFLISFYEKMQSDKGSIPDRFSAQQFSDYHSELNMSSLELGDSALYFCASSARTGGYQETQYFGPGTRLLVL.

The chain has TRBV27 and TRBJ2-1; 7 positions match TRBD1. V gave up 5 bases and J gave up 7 bases; unmatched junction bases: 8. The CDR3 covers 14 residues. Germline loops: CDR1 MNHEY, CDR2 SMNVEV (reference sequence). For the CDR3, the DNA is TGTGCCAGCAGTATCCGACAGGGTTGGAATGAGCAGTTCTTC. Its protein is CASSIRQGWNEQFF.

The gene calls are TRBV11-3 and TRBJ2-5, with TRBD1 matching over 8 bases. The CDR3 totals 15 residues. Per the germline V gene, CDR1 is SGHNT and CDR2 is YENEEA. Germline trimming cut 2 bases from V and 5 bases from J; bases unmatched to any gene: 7. This CDR3 is CASSLQGAHGETQYF. The CDR3 region has the DNA TGTGCCAGCAGCTTACAGGGGGCGCACGGGGAGACCCAGTACTTC.

Remarks on this clone: Other DNA sequences in this sample translate to the same CDR3. This chain's CDR3 is CASSYSGTGNTEAFF. As DNA, the CDR3 is TGTGCCAGCAGTTATTCCGGGACAGGGAACACTGAAGCTTTCTTT. The rearrangement uses TRBV6-5 and TRBJ1-1; 8 bases fit TRBD1. Losses at the gene ends were 3 bases for V and 1 base for J; bases not matched to a gene: 4. This CDR3 spans 15 amino acids. Germline loops: CDR1 MNHEY, CDR2 SVGAGI.

This clone has just one count. The chain employs TRBV18 and TRBJ1-2; 9 bases agree with TRBD1. The V gene's germline CDR1 is KGHSH and CDR2 LQKENI. The CDR3 sequence is 13 residues long. V lost 6 bases, J lost 8 bases, and 7 bases stayed unmatched. CDR3 nucleotide sequence: TGTGCCAGCTCTCCGGACAGGGGCTGGGGCTACACCTTC. Translating gives CASSPDRGWGYTF.

The chain couples TRBV2 to TRBJ2-1; TRBD2 is a possible D gene (6 bases). Germline CDR1 reads SNHLY; CDR2 reads FYNNEI. The CDR3 totals 18 residues. The V gene lost 2 bases and the J gene lost 4 bases, with 21 bases spanning the gap. The CDR3 DNA sequence: TGTGCCAGCAGTGAATTTGGAGGGGCCGGGACTCTTTACAATGAGCAGTTCTTC. This codes for CASSEFGGAGTLYNEQFF.

The chain employs TRBV5-1 and TRBJ2-5; no reliable D call. V was pared by 4 bases and J by 3 bases, with 7 bases between. In germline, CDR1 is SGHRS, CDR2 YFSETQ. The length of the CDR3 is 12 residues. The chain's CDR3 is CASSPSKETQYF. For the CDR3, the DNA is TGCGCCAGCAGCCCCTCTAAAGAGACCCAGTACTTC.

The chain uses TRBV4-3 and TRBJ2-2; 8 bases match TRBD2. This CDR3 has 19 amino acids. Unmatched junction bases numbered 15, after V lost 4 bases and J lost 2 bases. The germline CDR1 and CDR2 sequences are LGHNA and YSLEER. CDR3 sequence reads: CASSPFGRRGAQNTGELFF. The CDR3 DNA follows: TGCGCCAGCAGCCCCTTTGGGAGGCGGGGGGCCCAAAACACCGGGGAGCTGTTTTTT.

The chain joins TRBV5-1 to TRBJ1-1; D possibly corresponds to TRBD1 (5 bases). V shed 1 base and J shed 3 bases, with 13 bases lying between them. The CDR3 spans 15 residues. Germline V gene lookup returns CDR1 SGHRS and CDR2 YFSETQ. CDR3 region: CASSLSGSEDTEAFF. The CDR3 DNA reads TGCGCCAGCAGCTTGTCAGGGTCGGAAGACACTGAAGCTTTCTTT.

This chain joins TRBV19 and TRBJ1-6; 8 bases match TRBD1. Germline V lookup: CDR1 LNHDA, CDR2 SQIVND (reference sequence). The CDR3 extends over 14 amino acids. Trimming took 10 bases from V and 8 from J; bases not matched to a gene: 10. CDR3 amino acids: CATRRQGLDSPLHF. The CDR3 nucleotides are TGTGCCACCCGCAGACAGGGGTTGGATTCACCCCTCCACTTT.

This chain joins TRBV2 and TRBJ2-3; D is ambiguous. V was clipped by 11 bases and J by 4 bases, with 7 bases between them. The CDR3 length is 10 residues. Germline CDR1 reads SNHLY; CDR2 reads FYNNEI. The CDR3 loop reads CASPSDTQYF. In nucleotides, the CDR3 is TGTGCCTCCCCCTCAGATACGCAGTATTTT. Combining the CDR3 with reference TRBV2 and TRBJ2-3 gives the whole variable domain EPEVTQTPSHQVTQMGQEVILRCVPISNHLYFYWYRQILGQKVEFLVSFYNNEISEKSEIFDDQFSVERPDGSNFTLKIRSTKLEDSAMYFCASPSDTQYFGPGTRLTVL.

V usage is TRBV5-6 and J usage is TRBJ2-5; 9 bases map to TRBD1. The V gene's germline CDR1 is SGHDT and CDR2 YYEEEE. Trimming at V came to 3 bases and at J to 5 bases, leaving 11 bases not matched to a gene. The CDR3 length is 16 residues. The DNA for the CDR3 is TGTGCCAGCAGCTCCCTTAGGACAGGGGCTAGGGAGACCCAGTACTTC. Its protein product is CASSSLRTGARETQYF.

The chain joins TRBV27 to TRBJ2-1, with 9 positions matching TRBD2. The CDR3 covers 15 residues. With 5 bases clipped from V and 3 bases from J, the junction kept 5 bases outside the gene matches. Germline CDR1 is MNHEY and CDR2 is SMNVEV (reference sequence). CDR3 sequence: CASSPSSGVYNEQFF. The CDR3 coding sequence is TGTGCCAGCAGTCCCTCTAGCGGGGTCTACAATGAGCAGTTCTTC.

This chain connects TRBV9 to TRBJ2-3; 8 positions agree with TRBD2. Germline CDR1 and CDR2: SGDLS and YYNGEE. CDR3 size: 15 residues. V lost 4 bases and J lost 0; bases outside the gene matches: 4. The CDR3 DNA follows: TGTGCCAGCAGCCTTAGCGGGGCGAGCACAGATACGCAGTATTTT. Protein product: CASSLSGASTDTQYF.

This rearrangement joins TRBV11-2 to TRBJ1-1; possible D gene TRBD1, 5 bases. V was clipped by 6 bases and J by 0 bases, with 14 bases between them. Germline V gives CDR1 SGHAT, CDR2 FQNNGV. This CDR3 is built from 15 residues. The CDR3: CASSPRVALNTEAFF. The CDR3 DNA reads as TGTGCCAGCAGTCCCAGGGTGGCGCTGAACACTGAAGCTTTCTTT.

The chain carries TRBV27 and TRBJ2-1; TRBD2 is a possible D gene (6 bases). The CDR3 has 16 amino acids. V was cut by 7 bases and J by 4 bases, with 20 bases left in between. Germline CDR1 is MNHEY and CDR2 is SMNVEV (reference sequence). The CDR3 nucleotides read TGTGCCAGCAAAAGACTAGAAAGGCTCCCGTACAATGAGCAGTTCTTC. Residues: CASKRLERLPYNEQFF.

CDR3: CASSPASQGRADTQYF. The CDR3 nucleotides read TGTGCCAGCAGCCCGGCCTCACAGGGTCGGGCAGATACGCAGTATTTT. The chain recombines TRBV5-6 with TRBJ2-3; a possible D gene is TRBD1 (6 bases). In germline, CDR1 is SGHDT, CDR2 YYEEEE. V shed 4 bases and J shed 4 bases, with 19 bases lying between them. This CDR3 has 16 amino acids.